This T cell receptor beta chain is drawn from a study of post-analysis software for immune sequencing data. Study-level findings and limits: Several TRBV segments occurring more often in patients than controls included TRBV5-6, TRBV5-1 and TRBV20-1.

This clonotype has more than one count but fewer than ten. Its specificity is unknown. Unique-molecular-identifier-tagged TCR beta cDNA libraries were used. TCRdb ran MiXCR on the PCR reads and lists one entry per CDR3 protein. The sample shows some 890,000 distinct CDR3 sequences, approximately 53% of them seen only once. In germline, CDR1 is SGHRS, CDR2 YFSETQ. V gave up 4 bases and J gave up 1 base, with 14 bases separating them. The CDR3 is made up of 16 amino acids. The TCR was taken from a girl between 5 and 17 years old with multiple sclerosis. The chain couples TRBV5-1 to TRBJ2-2; the D gene is possibly TRBD1 (5 bases). Material for sequencing was blood. CDR3: CASSPDIGRNTGELFF. CDR3 nucleotides: TGCGCCAGCAGCCCGGACATCGGTCGGAACACCGGGGAGCTGTTTTTT.